This entry concerns a single T cell receptor beta chain. What it binds is not known. This table comes from immunoSEQ multiplex PCR, and its TCRdb copy is limited to in-frame clones, with some not included. This table has approximately 270,000 clones, around 87% appearing once. With 0 bases clipped from V and 1 base from J, the junction kept 3 bases outside the gene matches. Germline V gene lookup returns CDR1 SGHRS and CDR2 YFSETQ. This CDR3 contains 16 residues. The data derive from a study of cytomegalovirus exposure and HLA in healthy donors. Overall study: The 100 to 150 validation repertoires, a later analysis reported, used the same platform as the roughly 660 repertoires from the first cohort.

The study, taken as a whole, reports: It was reported that the classifier diagnosed cytomegalovirus status with high specificity and sensitivity in both the original and validation cohorts. In vitro checks showed that three CMV-associated chains really do target CMV antigens.

The clonotype was recovered from a woman between 18 and 30 years old in good health and CMV-seronegative. Source material: PBMCs. The V and J genes are TRBV5-1 and TRBJ2-3; 9 bases fit TRBD2. DNA of the CDR3: TGCGCCAGCAGCTTGGGCCTAGCGGGGCGCACAGATACGCAGTATTTT. Protein sequence: CASSLGLAGRTDTQYF.